This T cell receptor beta chain was obtained from a study of regulatory T cells in long-lasting Graves disease. Both iRepertoire HTBI primers and Arm-PCR of CDR3 regions were used to build the TCR beta libraries. TCRdb passed the multiplex PCR reads through MiXCR, listing each CDR3 protein once. The repertoire holds hundreds of thousands of distinct CDR3 sequences, with roughly 15% as singletons. This clonotype has only a few counts. Its antigen is unidentified. Germline V gene sequence: CDR1 SGHAT, CDR2 FQNNGV. There are 17 residues in the CDR3. The V gene lost 0 bases and the J gene lost 1 base, with 13 bases spanning the gap. General observations from the study: Favored usage of TRBV28, TRBJ1-2 and TRBJ2-5 was recorded in persistent disease. Persistent patients shared more public clonotypes (roughly 3,000) than newly diagnosed patients (around 1,000).

The time point: newly diagnosed GD, antithyroid drugs for less than 3 months. Researchers made the TCR library from RNA that was extracted from PBMCs. These sequences were also reported in another study, on T cells in Graves' hyperthyroidism and ophthalmopathy.

Sequenced material: peripheral blood mononuclear cells (PBMCs), taken at new diagnosis, from a patient treated with antithyroid drugs. This clonotype was sampled from a woman aged 25 to 39 with Graves disease. The chain couples TRBV11-2 to TRBJ2-1, with a possible D match to TRBD2 (6 bases). CDR3 sequence: CASSLDARRGSYNEQFF. The DNA of the CDR3 is TGTGCCAGCAGCTTAGATGCGAGGCGGGGATCCTACAATGAGCAGTTCTTC. Supplemented by reference TRBV11-2 and TRBJ2-1, the full variable domain reads EAGVAQSPRYKIIEKRQSVAFWCNPISGHATLYWYQQILGQGPKLLIQFQNNGVVDDSQLPKDRFSAERLKGVDSTLKIQPAKLEDSAVYLCASSLDARRGSYNEQFFGPGTRLTVL.